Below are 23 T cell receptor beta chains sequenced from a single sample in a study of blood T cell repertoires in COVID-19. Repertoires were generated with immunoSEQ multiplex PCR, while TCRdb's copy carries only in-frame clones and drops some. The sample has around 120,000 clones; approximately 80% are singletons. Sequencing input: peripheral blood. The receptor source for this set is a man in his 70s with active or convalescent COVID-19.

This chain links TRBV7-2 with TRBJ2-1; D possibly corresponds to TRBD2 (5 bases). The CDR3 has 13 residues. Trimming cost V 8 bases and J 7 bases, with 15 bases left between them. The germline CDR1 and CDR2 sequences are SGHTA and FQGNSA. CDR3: CASGGRLANEQFF. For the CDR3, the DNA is TGTGCCAGCGGCGGGCGTCTAGCAAATGAGCAGTTCTTC.

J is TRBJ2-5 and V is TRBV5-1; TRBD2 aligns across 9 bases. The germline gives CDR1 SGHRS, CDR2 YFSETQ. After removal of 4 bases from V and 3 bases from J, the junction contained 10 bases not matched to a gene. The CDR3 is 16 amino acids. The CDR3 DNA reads TGCGCCAGCAGCCCCGGGGTAGCGGGAGTTAAAGAGACCCAGTACTTC. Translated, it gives CASSPGVAGVKETQYF. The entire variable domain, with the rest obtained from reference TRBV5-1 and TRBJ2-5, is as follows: KAGVTQTPRYLIKTRGQQVTLSCSPISGHRSVSWYQQTPGQGLQFLFEYFSETQRNKGNFPGRFSGRQFSNSRSEMNVSTLELGDSALYLCASSPGVAGVKETQYFGPGTRLLVL.

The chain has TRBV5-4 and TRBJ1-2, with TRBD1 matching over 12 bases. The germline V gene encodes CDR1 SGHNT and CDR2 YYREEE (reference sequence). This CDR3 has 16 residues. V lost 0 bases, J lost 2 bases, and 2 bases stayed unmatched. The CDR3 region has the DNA TGTGCCAGCAGCTTGGGAGGGACAGGGGGCAACTATGGCTACACCTTC. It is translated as CASSLGGTGGNYGYTF.

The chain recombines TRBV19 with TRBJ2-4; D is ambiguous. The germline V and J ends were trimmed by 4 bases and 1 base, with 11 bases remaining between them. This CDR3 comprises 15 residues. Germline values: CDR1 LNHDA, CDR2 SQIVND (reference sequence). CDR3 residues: CASSTRQVAKNIQYF. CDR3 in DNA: TGTGCCAGTAGTACCCGCCAGGTGGCCAAAAACATTCAGTACTTC. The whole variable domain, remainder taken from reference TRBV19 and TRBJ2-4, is DGGITQSPKYLFRKEGQNVTLSCEQNLNHDAMYWYRQDPGQGLRLIYYSQIVNDFQKGDIAEGYSVSREKKESFPLTVTSAQKNPTAFYLCASSTRQVAKNIQYFGAGTRLSVL.

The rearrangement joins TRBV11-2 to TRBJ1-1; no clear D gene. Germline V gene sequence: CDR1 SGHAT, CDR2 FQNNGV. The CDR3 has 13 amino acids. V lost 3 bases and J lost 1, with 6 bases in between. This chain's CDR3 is CASSLGRNTEAFF. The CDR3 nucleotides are TGTGCCAGCAGCTTGGGGAGGAACACTGAAGCTTTCTTT. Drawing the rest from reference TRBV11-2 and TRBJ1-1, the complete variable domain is EAGVAQSPRYKIIEKRQSVAFWCNPISGHATLYWYQQILGQGPKLLIQFQNNGVVDDSQLPKDRFSAERLKGVDSTLKIQPAKLEDSAVYLCASSLGRNTEAFFGQGTRLTVV.

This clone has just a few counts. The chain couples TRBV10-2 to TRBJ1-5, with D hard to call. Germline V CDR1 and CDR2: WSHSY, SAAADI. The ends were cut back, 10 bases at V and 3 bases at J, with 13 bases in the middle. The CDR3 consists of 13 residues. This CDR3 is CATTPGTNQPQHF. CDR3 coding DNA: TGCGCCACCACACCGGGTACCAATCAGCCCCAGCATTTT.

The CDR3 here is CAWRPGVGTDTQYF. The CDR3 DNA sequence: TGTGCCTGGAGGCCGGGGGTTGGCACAGATACGCAGTATTTT. V gene TRBV30 combines with J gene TRBJ2-3; a possible D gene is TRBD2 (6 bases). Per germline, CDR1 GTSNPN and CDR2 SVGIG (reference sequence). V lost 3 bases and J 1 base, leaving 11 bases between the germline ends. The CDR3 extends over 14 amino acids.

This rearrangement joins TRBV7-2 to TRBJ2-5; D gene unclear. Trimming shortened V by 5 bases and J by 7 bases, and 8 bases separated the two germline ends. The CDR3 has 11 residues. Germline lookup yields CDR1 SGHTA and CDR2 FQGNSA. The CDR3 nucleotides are TGTGCCAGCAGCCGCTCCAGGACCCAGTACTTC. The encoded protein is CASSRSRTQYF.

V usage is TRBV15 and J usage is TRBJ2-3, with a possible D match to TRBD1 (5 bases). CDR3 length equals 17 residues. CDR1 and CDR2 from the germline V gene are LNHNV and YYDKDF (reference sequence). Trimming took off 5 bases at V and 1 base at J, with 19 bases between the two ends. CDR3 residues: CATSPRASRARTDTQYF. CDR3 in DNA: TGTGCCACCAGCCCCCGGGCCTCCAGGGCCCGCACAGATACGCAGTATTTT.

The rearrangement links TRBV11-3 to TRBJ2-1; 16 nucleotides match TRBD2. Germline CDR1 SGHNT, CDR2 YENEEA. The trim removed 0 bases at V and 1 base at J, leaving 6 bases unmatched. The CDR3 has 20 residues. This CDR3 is CASSLEEGLAGGFSYNEQFF. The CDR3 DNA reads TGTGCCAGCAGCTTAGAAGAGGGACTAGCGGGAGGGTTTTCCTACAATGAGCAGTTCTTC.

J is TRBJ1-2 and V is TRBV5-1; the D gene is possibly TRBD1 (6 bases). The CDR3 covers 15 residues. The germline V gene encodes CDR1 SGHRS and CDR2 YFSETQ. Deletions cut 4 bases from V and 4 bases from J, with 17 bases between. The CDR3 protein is CASSPRTEATYGYTF. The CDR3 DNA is TGCGCCAGCAGCCCTCGGACAGAAGCCACCTATGGCTACACCTTC. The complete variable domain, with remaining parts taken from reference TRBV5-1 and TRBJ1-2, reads KAGVTQTPRYLIKTRGQQVTLSCSPISGHRSVSWYQQTPGQGLQFLFEYFSETQRNKGNFPGRFSGRQFSNSRSEMNVSTLELGDSALYLCASSPRTEATYGYTFGSGTRLTVV.

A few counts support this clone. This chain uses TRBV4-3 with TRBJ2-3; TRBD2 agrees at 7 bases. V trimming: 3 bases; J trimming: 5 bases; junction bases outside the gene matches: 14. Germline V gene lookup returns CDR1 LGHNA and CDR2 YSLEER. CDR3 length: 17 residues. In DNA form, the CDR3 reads TGCGCCAGCAGCCAGGGGCTGGGCGGGAGAGGGATAGATACGCAGTATTTT. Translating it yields CASSQGLGGRGIDTQYF.

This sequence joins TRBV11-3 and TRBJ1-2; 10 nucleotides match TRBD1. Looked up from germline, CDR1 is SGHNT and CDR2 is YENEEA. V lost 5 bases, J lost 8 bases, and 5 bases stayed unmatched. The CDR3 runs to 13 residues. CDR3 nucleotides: TGTGCCAGCAGCAGACAGGGGGCGCGGGGCTACACCTTC. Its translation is CASSRQGARGYTF.

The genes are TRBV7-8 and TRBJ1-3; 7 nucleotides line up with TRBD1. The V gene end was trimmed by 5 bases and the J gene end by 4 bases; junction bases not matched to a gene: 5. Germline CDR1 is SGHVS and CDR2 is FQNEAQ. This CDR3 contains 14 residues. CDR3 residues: CASSLQGWGNTIYF. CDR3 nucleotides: TGTGCCAGCAGCCTACAGGGGTGGGGAAACACCATATATTTT. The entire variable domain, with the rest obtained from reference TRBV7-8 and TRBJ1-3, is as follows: GAGVSQSPRYKVAKRGQDVALRCDPISGHVSLFWYQQALGQGPEFLTYFQNEAQLDKSGLPSDRFFAERPEGSVSTLKIQRTQQEDSAVYLCASSLQGWGNTIYFGEGSWLTVV.

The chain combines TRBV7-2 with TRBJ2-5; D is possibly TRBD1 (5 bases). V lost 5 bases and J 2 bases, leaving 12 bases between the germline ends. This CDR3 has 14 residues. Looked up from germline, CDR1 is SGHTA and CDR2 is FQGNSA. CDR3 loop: CASSVRQQQETQYF. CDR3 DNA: TGTGCCAGCAGCGTGAGACAGCAGCAAGAGACCCAGTACTTC. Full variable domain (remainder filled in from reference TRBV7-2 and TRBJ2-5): GAGVSQSPSNKVTEKGKDVELRCDPISGHTALYWYRQSLGQGLEFLIYFQGNSAPDKSGLPSDRFSAERTGGSVSTLTIQRTQQEDSAVYLCASSVRQQQETQYFGPGTRLLVL.

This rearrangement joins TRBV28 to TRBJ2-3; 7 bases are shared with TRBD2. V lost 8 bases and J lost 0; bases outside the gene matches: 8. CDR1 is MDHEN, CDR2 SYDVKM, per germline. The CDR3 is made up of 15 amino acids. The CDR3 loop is CASGGGGSSTDTQYF. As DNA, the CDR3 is TGTGCCAGCGGGGGGGGAGGTTCTAGCACAGATACGCAGTATTTT.

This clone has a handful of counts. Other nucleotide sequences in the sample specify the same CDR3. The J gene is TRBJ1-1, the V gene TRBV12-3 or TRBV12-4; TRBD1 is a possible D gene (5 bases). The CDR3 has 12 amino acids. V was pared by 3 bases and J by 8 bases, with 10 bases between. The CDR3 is CASSFSRGEAFF. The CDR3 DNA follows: TGTGCCAGCAGTTTTAGCCGGGGGGAAGCTTTCTTT.

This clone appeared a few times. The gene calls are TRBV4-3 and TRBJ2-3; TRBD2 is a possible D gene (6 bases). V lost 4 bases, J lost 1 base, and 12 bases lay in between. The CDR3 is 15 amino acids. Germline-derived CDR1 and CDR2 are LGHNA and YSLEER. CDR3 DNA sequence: TGCGCCAGCAGCCTAAGGTGGGGGGGCACAGATACGCAGTATTTT. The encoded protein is CASSLRWGGTDTQYF.

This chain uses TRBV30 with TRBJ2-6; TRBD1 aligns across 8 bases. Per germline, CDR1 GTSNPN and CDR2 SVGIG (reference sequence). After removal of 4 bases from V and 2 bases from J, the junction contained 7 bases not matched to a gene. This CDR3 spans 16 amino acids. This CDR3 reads CAWKAGGRTGANVLTF. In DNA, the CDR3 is TGTGCCTGGAAGGCAGGGGGCAGGACTGGGGCCAACGTCCTGACTTTC.

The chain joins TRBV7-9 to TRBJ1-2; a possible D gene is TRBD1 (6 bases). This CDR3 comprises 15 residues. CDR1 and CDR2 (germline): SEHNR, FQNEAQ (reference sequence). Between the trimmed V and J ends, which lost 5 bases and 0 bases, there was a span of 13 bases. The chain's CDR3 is CASSLLDSSNYGYTF. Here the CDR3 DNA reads TGTGCCAGCAGCCTCTTGGACAGCTCTAACTATGGCTACACCTTC.

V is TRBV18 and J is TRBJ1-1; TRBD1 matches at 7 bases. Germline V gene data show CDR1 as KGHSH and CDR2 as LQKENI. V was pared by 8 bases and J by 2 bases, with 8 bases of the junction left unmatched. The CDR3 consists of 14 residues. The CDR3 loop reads CASGRQGLNTEAFF. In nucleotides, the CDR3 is TGTGCCAGCGGACGACAGGGCTTAAACACTGAAGCTTTCTTT.

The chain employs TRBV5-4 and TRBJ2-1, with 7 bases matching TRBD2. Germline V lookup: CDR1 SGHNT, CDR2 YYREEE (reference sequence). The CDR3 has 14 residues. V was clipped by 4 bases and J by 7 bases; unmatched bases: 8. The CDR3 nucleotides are TGTGCCAGCAGCGTGGGGGGGGGAAGGAATGAGCAGTTCTTC. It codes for CASSVGGGRNEQFF. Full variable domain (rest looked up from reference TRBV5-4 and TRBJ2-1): ETGVTQSPTHLIKTRGQQVTLRCSSQSGHNTVSWYQQALGQGPQFIFQYYREEENGRGNFPPRFSGLQFPNYSSELNVNALELDDSALYLCASSVGGGRNEQFFGPGTRLTVL.

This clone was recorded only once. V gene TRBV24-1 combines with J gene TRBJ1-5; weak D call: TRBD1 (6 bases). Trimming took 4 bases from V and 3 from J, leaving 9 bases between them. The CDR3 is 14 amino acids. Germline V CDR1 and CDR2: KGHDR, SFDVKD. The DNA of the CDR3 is TGTGCCACCAGTGACGGACAGCTCAATCAGCCCCAGCATTTT. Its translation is CATSDGQLNQPQHF.